One and the same sample provided the 14 T cell receptor beta chains below, sequenced in a study of blood T cell repertoires in COVID-19. The repertoire was sequenced with immunoSEQ multiplex PCR; TCRdb's copy has only in-frame clones and lacks some. Of 130,000 to 150,000 clones in the sample, around 90% were seen once. The sequenced sample was PBMCs or T cells enriched from blood (not recorded which). The receptors come from a woman aged 35 to 49 who had been exposed to COVID-19.

The genes are TRBV5-1 and TRBJ2-1, with TRBD1 identical over 8 bases. The trim removed 0 bases at V and 9 bases at J, leaving 8 bases unmatched. This CDR3 comprises 15 residues. Per the germline V gene, CDR1 is SGHRS and CDR2 is YFSETQ. CDR3 nucleotides: TGCGCCAGCAGCTTGGAGGGCAGGGGGCGGGCTGAGCAGTTCTTC. This gives the protein CASSLEGRGRAEQFF. The full variable domain, its missing parts supplied by reference TRBV5-1 and TRBJ2-1, is KAGVTQTPRYLIKTRGQQVTLSCSPISGHRSVSWYQQTPGQGLQFLFEYFSETQRNKGNFPGRFSGRQFSNSRSEMNVSTLELGDSALYLCASSLEGRGRAEQFFGPGTRLTVL.

V usage is TRBV27 and J usage is TRBJ2-1; D possibly corresponds to TRBD1 (5 bases). The CDR3 covers 13 residues. Per the germline V gene, CDR1 is MNHEY and CDR2 is SMNVEV (reference sequence). V lost 5 bases and J 3 bases, leaving 8 bases between the germline ends. CDR3 DNA sequence: TGTGCCAGCAGTCTAGACAGCTACAATGAGCAGTTCTTC. This sequence encodes CASSLDSYNEQFF.

The CDR3 here is CASSSQGWYEQYF. In nucleotides, the CDR3 is TGTGCCAGCAGCTCCCAGGGGTGGTACGAGCAGTACTTC. This chain links TRBV7-9 with TRBJ2-7; D possibly corresponds to TRBD1 (6 bases). V lost 4 bases and J 4 bases, leaving 11 bases between the germline ends. CDR1 and CDR2 (germline): SEHNR, FQNEAQ (reference sequence). The CDR3 has 13 amino acids. The full variable domain, completed using reference TRBV7-9 and TRBJ2-7, is DTGVSQNPRHKITKRGQNVTFRCDPISEHNRLYWYRQTLGQGPEFLTYFQNEAQLEKSRLLSDRFSAERPKGSFSTLEIQRTEQGDSAMYLCASSSQGWYEQYFGPGTRLTVT.

The rearrangement links TRBV19 to TRBJ2-3; possible D gene TRBD2, 5 bases. Deletions cut 5 bases from V and 5 bases from J, with 17 bases between. Germline CDR1 reads LNHDA; CDR2 reads SQIVND (reference sequence). The CDR3 is made up of 15 amino acids. CDR3 nucleotide sequence: TGTGCCAGTAGTGCCATTCCCAGCCGGGGAGATACGCAGTATTTT. Protein: CASSAIPSRGDTQYF.

This clone was recorded only once. This sequence joins TRBV6-2 or TRBV6-3 and TRBJ1-2, with 7 bases fitting TRBD1. Germline CDR1 and CDR2: MNHEY and SVGEGT. The CDR3 extends over 13 amino acids. V lost 5 bases, J lost 4 bases, and 4 bases stayed unmatched. DNA for the CDR3: TGTGCCAGCAGTGATTGGACAGGCTATGGCTACACCTTC. Its protein is CASSDWTGYGYTF.

V usage is TRBV12-3 or TRBV12-4 and J usage is TRBJ2-3; 8 nucleotides line up with TRBD1. Trimming cost V 8 bases and J 5 bases; bases outside gene matches: 6. The CDR3 length is 13 residues. The CDR3 is CASRGQGKDTQYF. In DNA, the CDR3 is TGTGCCAGCCGTGGACAGGGCAAAGATACGCAGTATTTT.

The chain uses TRBV19 and TRBJ2-1; perhaps TRBD2 as D (6 bases). Trimming took 5 bases from V and 6 from J, leaving 20 bases between them. Germline V gene data show CDR1 as LNHDA and CDR2 as SQIVND (reference sequence). The CDR3 runs 16 residues. The CDR3 DNA reads TGTGCCAGTAGTTATGGCGCGGGACTCCACAGCAATGAGCAGTTCTTC. As protein: CASSYGAGLHSNEQFF.

The rearrangement joins TRBV19 to TRBJ2-2; 7 nucleotides line up with TRBD1. The CDR3 spans 16 residues. Germline V gene lookup returns CDR1 LNHDA and CDR2 SQIVND (reference sequence). After removal of 5 bases from V and 0 bases from J, the junction contained 6 bases not matched to a gene. CDR3 sequence: CASSPRQGTNTGELFF. The CDR3 DNA reads as TGTGCCAGTAGTCCAAGACAGGGAACGAACACCGGGGAGCTGTTTTTT.

The chain combines TRBV6-6 with TRBJ1-1, with D possibly TRBD1 on 5 matching bases. From germline, CDR1 is MNHNY and CDR2 SVGAGI (reference sequence). The CDR3 sequence is 14 residues long. The germline V and J ends were trimmed by 2 bases and 11 bases, with 18 bases remaining between them. CDR3 nucleotide sequence: TGTGCCAGCAGTTACGACCCAGGGCGGGGAAGGGCTTTCTTT. This sequence encodes CASSYDPGRGRAFF.

J is TRBJ2-7 and V is TRBV6-5; D gene unclear. V was shortened by 5 bases and J by 2 bases, with 13 bases between the two germline ends. The CDR3 extends over 14 amino acids. The germline V gene has CDR1 MNHEY and CDR2 SVGAGI. In DNA form, the CDR3 reads TGTGCCAGCAGTCCCGGCAGGTCCCCCTACGAGCAGTACTTC. Protein: CASSPGRSPYEQYF.

The chain carries TRBV2 and TRBJ1-5; D unresolved. This CDR3 spans 13 amino acids. V lost 5 bases and J 6 bases, leaving 11 bases between the germline ends. Germline CDR1 and CDR2: SNHLY and FYNNEI. CDR3: CASSPTPSQPQHF. CDR3 nucleotides: TGTGCCAGCAGTCCGACCCCTAGTCAGCCCCAGCATTTT.

The chain uses TRBV11-3 and TRBJ2-2, with 9 bases aligning to TRBD1. CDR3 length equals 18 residues. CDR1 is SGHNT and CDR2 is YENEEA in the germline V gene. The J segment lost 8 bases and the V segment lost 1 base, leaving 14 bases of the junction unmatched. The CDR3, as DNA: TGTGCCAGCAGCTTAGCGCAAGGGGACAGGGAAAAGAAAGGGGAGCTGTTTTTT. It specifies CASSLAQGDREKKGELFF.

The V call is TRBV5-1, the J call TRBJ2-3; 14 positions agree with TRBD2. The V and J ends lost 0 bases and 0 bases, in that order; junction bases with no gene match: 3. In germline, CDR1 is SGHRS, CDR2 YFSETQ. The CDR3 loop spans 18 amino acids. This CDR3 is CASSLGLAGGTSTDTQYF. The CDR3 DNA reads as TGCGCCAGCAGCTTGGGACTAGCGGGGGGGACTAGCACAGATACGCAGTATTTT. Based on the CDR3 plus reference TRBV5-1 and TRBJ2-3, the full variable domain is KAGVTQTPRYLIKTRGQQVTLSCSPISGHRSVSWYQQTPGQGLQFLFEYFSETQRNKGNFPGRFSGRQFSNSRSEMNVSTLELGDSALYLCASSLGLAGGTSTDTQYFGPGTRLTVL.

This chain uses TRBV7-6 with TRBJ1-1, with D possibly being TRBD1 (6 bases). Germline CDR1 and CDR2: SGHVS and FNYEAQ. The V and J ends lost 5 bases and 6 bases respectively, with 13 bases between them. This CDR3 is built from 13 residues. The DNA of the CDR3 is TGTGCCAGCAGCACGAACAGGGCTTCTGAAGCTTTCTTT. Protein sequence: CASSTNRASEAFF.